One and the same sample provided the 5 T cell receptor beta chains below, sequenced in a study of graft-versus-host responses after intestinal transplantation. Some clones are missing from TCRdb's copy, which holds only in-frame ones; the method was immunoSEQ multiplex PCR. The table has around 100,000 clones, roughly 89% seen once. Their specific antigens are unknown. Material: unstimulated CD4+ T cells sorted from spleen or lymph node cells, obtained before transplant. The receptors shown here come from a human donor who was the organ donor for an intestinal transplant.

The V and J genes are TRBV28 and TRBJ1-6; D perhaps matches TRBD1 (5 bases). The CDR3 has 14 amino acids. CDR1 and CDR2 (germline): MDHEN, SYDVKM. Trimming took 6 bases from V and 6 from J, leaving 12 bases between them. The CDR3, as DNA: TGTGCCAGCAGAGGATGGGGGGGTAATTCACCCCTCCACTTT. The encoded protein is CASRGWGGNSPLHF.

This CDR3 is CSISQASASTDTQYF. CDR3 bases: TGCAGCATTTCCCAAGCTAGCGCCAGCACAGATACGCAGTATTTT. V and J are TRBV29-1 and TRBJ2-3; possibly TRBD2 for D (6 bases). In germline, CDR1 is SQVTM, CDR2 ANQGSEA. The CDR3 totals 15 residues. V gave up 8 bases and J gave up 0 bases, with 18 bases separating them.

This chain joins TRBV15 and TRBJ2-7; D unresolved. The CDR3 extends over 12 amino acids. CDR1 LNHNV and CDR2 YYDKDF come from the germline V gene (reference sequence). The ends were cut back, 0 bases at V and 7 bases at J, with 7 bases in the middle. The CDR3 protein is CATSRDEAEQYF. The DNA for the CDR3 is TGTGCCACCAGCAGAGATGAGGCAGAGCAGTACTTC. The full variable domain, its missing parts supplied by reference TRBV15 and TRBJ2-7, is DAMVIQNPRYQVTQFGKPVTLSCSQTLNHNVMYWYQQKSSQAPKLLFHYYDKDFNNEADTPDNFQSRRPNTSFCFLDIRSPGLGDTAMYLCATSRDEAEQYFGPGTRLTVT.

This chain uses TRBV5-5 with TRBJ2-5; D is perhaps TRBD2 (9 bases). This CDR3 region has 16 residues. V lost 1 base and J 5 bases, leaving 18 bases between the germline ends. In germline, CDR1 is SGHKS, CDR2 YYEKEE (reference sequence). The CDR3 protein is CASSLSASGDRETQYF. CDR3 bases: TGTGCCAGCAGCTTGTCGGCTAGCGGGGACAGGGAGACCCAGTACTTC.

J is TRBJ2-5 and V is TRBV7-2, with D possibly being TRBD1 (5 bases). CDR1 is SGHTA, CDR2 FQGNSA, per germline. Trimming pared 1 base from V and 4 bases from J, leaving 19 bases between. The CDR3 is made up of 17 amino acids. Here the CDR3 reads CASSLVVGRVGRETQYF. In DNA, the CDR3 is TGTGCCAGCAGCTTAGTAGTGGGCAGGGTAGGCAGAGAGACCCAGTACTTC.